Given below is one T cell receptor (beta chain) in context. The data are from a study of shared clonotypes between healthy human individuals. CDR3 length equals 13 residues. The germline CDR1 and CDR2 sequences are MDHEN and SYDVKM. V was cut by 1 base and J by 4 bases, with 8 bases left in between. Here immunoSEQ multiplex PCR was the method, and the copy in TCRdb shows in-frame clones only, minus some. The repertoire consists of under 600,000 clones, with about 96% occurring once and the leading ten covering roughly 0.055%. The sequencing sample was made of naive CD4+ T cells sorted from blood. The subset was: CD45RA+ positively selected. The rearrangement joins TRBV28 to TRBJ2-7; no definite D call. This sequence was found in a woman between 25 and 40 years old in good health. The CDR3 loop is CASSLFFLYEQYF. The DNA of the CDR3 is TGTGCCAGCAGTTTATTTTTCCTTTACGAGCAGTACTTC.